Below are 9 T cell receptor beta chains sequenced from a single sample in a study of vaccination and CD4 T cells after COVID-19. Using its own MiXCR run on the PCR reads, TCRdb lists one record per CDR3 protein. The profile shows around 20,000 distinct CDR3 sequences, less than 65% of them singletons. The source material was CD4+ T cells from blood, sampled after SARS-CoV-2 vaccination. Receptor source: a human donor who had recovered from COVID-19.

V gene TRBV20-1 combines with J gene TRBJ2-7; D may be TRBD2 (5 bases). Germline CDR1 and CDR2: DFQATT and SNEGSKA (reference sequence). This CDR3 contains 11 residues. With 6 bases removed from V and 6 bases from J, the gap between germline ends came to 12 bases. DNA for the CDR3: TGCAGTGCGAACCTAGCTTTCGAGCAGTACTTC. Protein sequence: CSANLAFEQYF.

This rearrangement joins TRBV21-1 to TRBJ2-5; TRBD2, the table's D call, was not compared with the DNA. TRBV21-1 has pseudogene status. The CDR3 spans 16 residues. Here the CDR3 DNA reads TGTGCCAGCAGCAAATACAGCGGGAGAGGATTAGGGGCCCAGTACTTC. It encodes CASSKYSGRGLGAQYF.

This clonotype was counted a single time. The rearrangement links TRBV2 to TRBJ2-2; D uncertain. The CDR3 is 13 amino acids. The V end was cut by 5 bases, the J end by 4 bases, with 8 bases between. The germline V gene has CDR1 SNHLY and CDR2 FYNNEI. Written as DNA, the CDR3 is TGTGCCAGCAGTTCGACATTCACCGGGGAGCTGTTTTTT. This sequence encodes CASSSTFTGELFF.

The chain has TRBV20-1 and TRBJ2-2; D remains unclear. CDR1 is DFQATT and CDR2 is SNEGSKA in the germline V gene (reference sequence). The V end was cut by 0 bases, the J end by 7 bases, with 6 bases between. The CDR3 consists of 12 residues. Here the CDR3 DNA reads TGCAGTGCTAGAGATCTCGGCGGGGAGCTGTTTTTT. It yields the protein CSARDLGGELFF.

The rearrangement uses TRBV28 and TRBJ1-1; D not certain. Germline values: CDR1 MDHEN, CDR2 SYDVKM. V was shortened by 0 bases and J by 1 base, with 6 bases between the two germline ends. This CDR3 comprises 14 residues. CDR3 bases: TGTGCCAGCAGTTTATGGGCGGCGAACACTGAAGCTTTCTTT. The encoded protein is CASSLWAANTEAFF.

The gene calls are TRBV15 and TRBJ1-1; TRBD1 matches at 10 bases. Germline CDR1 LNHNV, CDR2 YYDKDF (reference sequence). Trimming at V came to 5 bases and at J to 7 bases, leaving 10 bases not matched to a gene. CDR3 length: 15 residues. DNA of the CDR3: TGTGCCACCAGCCTTAGGGACAGGGGATTTGGTGAAGCTTTCTTT. As protein: CATSLRDRGFGEAFF. The full variable domain, completed using reference TRBV15 and TRBJ1-1, is DAMVIQNPRYQVTQFGKPVTLSCSQTLNHNVMYWYQQKSSQAPKLLFHYYDKDFNNEADTPDNFQSRRPNTSFCFLDIRSPGLGDTAMYLCATSLRDRGFGEAFFGQGTRLTVV.

This rearrangement joins TRBV20-1 to TRBJ2-7; 10 bases agree with TRBD2. With V trimmed by 4 bases and J by 2 bases, 17 bases remained unmatched. CDR3 length equals 18 residues. Germline CDR1 and CDR2: DFQATT and SNEGSKA (reference sequence). The CDR3 spells CSAKQGLARTSGTYEQYF. DNA for the CDR3: TGCAGTGCTAAACAGGGTCTAGCCCGGACTAGCGGAACCTACGAGCAGTACTTC.

This clonotype showed up just a few times. This chain joins TRBV25-1 and TRBJ2-2; D ambiguous. CDR1 and CDR2 from the germline V gene are MGHDK and SYGVNS. The length of the CDR3 is 13 residues. V lost 7 bases to trimming and J lost 5 bases, with 11 bases between them. The CDR3 nucleotides read TGTGCCAGCAACTCGTTCTATACCGGGGAGCTGTTTTTT. The encoded protein is CASNSFYTGELFF.

In this sample, this clonotype turned up once. This chain joins TRBV20-1 and TRBJ2-1; the D gene is possibly TRBD1 (5 bases). The CDR3 runs 15 residues. Germline V lookup: CDR1 DFQATT, CDR2 SNEGSKA (reference sequence). The germline V and J ends were trimmed by 6 bases and 0 bases, with 15 bases remaining between them. The CDR3 DNA is TGCAGTGCAGAAACAGGTGAGAGCTCCTACAATGAGCAGTTCTTC. As protein: CSAETGESSYNEQFF.